This T cell receptor beta chain is from a study of human T cells and chemical hapten exposure. Across the whole study: Diphenylcyclopropenone, dosed weekly to the scalp, was given to patients throughout the roughly 23-week study.

This clonotype has a handful of counts. What it binds is not known. Time point meaning: patch test 1, 2 weeks after DPC sensitization. The treatment was: therapeutic diphenylcyclopropenone sensitization with weekly scalp DPC. The CDR3 length is 11 residues. The V segment lost 7 bases and the J segment 8 bases; nucleotides outside the gene matches: 4. Germline V gives CDR1 SNHLY, CDR2 FYNNEI. It was the library that attached unique molecular identifiers to individual cDNA molecules. Each CDR3 protein is one row after TCRdb ran MiXCR on the RACE reads. The sample has approximately 57,000 distinct CDR3 sequences, approximately 9.3% seen once. Study-level findings and limits: TCRs at a frequency above 1 in 1000 stayed unchanged with DPC sensitization. Expanded TCR counts at PT1 went up together with patch test score, a positive correlation.

The source was whole blood, collected in connection with sensitization to the hapten diphenylcyclopropenone (DPC). The receptor's source is a woman between 35 and 50 years old with alopecia areata. Some clones in this sample may be carry-over from other donors' samples. V and J are TRBV2 and TRBJ1-2; 7 nucleotides align to TRBD1. The CDR3 loop is CASMTGSGYTF. CDR3 bases: TGTGCCAGCATGACAGGGAGCGGCTACACCTTC.